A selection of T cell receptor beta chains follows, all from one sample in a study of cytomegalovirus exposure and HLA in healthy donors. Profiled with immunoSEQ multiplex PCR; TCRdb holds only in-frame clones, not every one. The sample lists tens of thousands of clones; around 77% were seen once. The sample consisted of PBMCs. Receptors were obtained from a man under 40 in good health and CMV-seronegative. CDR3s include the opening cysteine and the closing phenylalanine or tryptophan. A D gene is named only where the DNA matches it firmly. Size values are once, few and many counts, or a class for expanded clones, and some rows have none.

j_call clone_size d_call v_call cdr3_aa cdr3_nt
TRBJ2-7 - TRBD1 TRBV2 CASSEDRNRLFYEQYF TGTGCCAGCAGTGAGGACAGGAATAGACTCTTCTACGAGCAGTACTTC
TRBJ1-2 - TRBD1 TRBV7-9 CSSSLAYSGQGANYGYTF TGTTCCAGCAGCTTAGCTTACTCCGGACAGGGAGCTAACTATGGCTACACCTTC
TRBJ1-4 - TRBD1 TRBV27 CASSGQGANEKLFF TGTGCCAGCAGCGGACAGGGAGCCAATGAAAAACTGTTTTTT
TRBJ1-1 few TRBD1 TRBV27 CASSIQGGTEAFF TGTGCCAGCAGTATACAGGGGGGCACTGAAGCTTTCTTT
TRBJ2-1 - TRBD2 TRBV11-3 CASSPKATSGINEQFF TGTGCCAGCAGCCCTAAAGCGACTAGCGGGATCAATGAGCAGTTCTTC
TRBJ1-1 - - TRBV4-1 CASSPGLWGLRVGEAFF TGCGCCAGCAGCCCCGGACTCTGGGGGCTCCGGGTGGGTGAAGCTTTCTTT
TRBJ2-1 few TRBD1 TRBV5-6 CASSHRTGYNEQFF TGTGCCAGCAGCCACAGGACAGGGTACAATGAGCAGTTCTTC
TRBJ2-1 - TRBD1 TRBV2 CASADRETYDEQFF TGTGCCAGCGCGGACAGGGAAACCTACGATGAGCAGTTCTTC
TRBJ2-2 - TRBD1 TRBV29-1 CSAIRGQGASPGELFF TGCAGCGCAATTAGAGGACAGGGGGCATCTCCCGGGGAGCTGTTTTTT
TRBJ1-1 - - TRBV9 CASSASEKTVNTEAFF TGTGCCAGCAGCGCTAGCGAAAAGACAGTGAACACTGAAGCTTTCTTT
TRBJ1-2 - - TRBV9 CASSVGAGRGYGYTF TGTGCCAGCAGCGTAGGGGCAGGGAGGGGTTATGGCTACACCTTC
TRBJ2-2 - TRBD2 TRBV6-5 CASSFSSGGASGELFF TGTGCCAGCAGTTTTTCTAGCGGGGGGGCTTCCGGGGAGCTGTTTTTT
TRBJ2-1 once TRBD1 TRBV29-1 CSSLRTGASNEQFF TGCAGTTCACTGAGGACAGGGGCAAGCAATGAGCAGTTCTTC
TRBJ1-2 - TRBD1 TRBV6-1 CASSQQGARGYTF TGTGCCAGCAGCCAACAGGGGGCGCGAGGCTACACCTTC
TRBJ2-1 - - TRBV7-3 CASSVTATNWAEQFF TGTGCCAGCAGCGTCACGGCTACCAACTGGGCTGAGCAGTTCTTC
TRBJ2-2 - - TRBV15 CATSSEQGHPNTGELFF TGTGCCACCAGCTCGGAACAGGGCCATCCGAACACCGGGGAGCTGTTTTTT
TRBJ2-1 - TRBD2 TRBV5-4 CASSLKRESSYNEQFF TGTGCCAGCAGCTTGAAGCGGGAGAGCTCCTACAATGAGCAGTTCTTC
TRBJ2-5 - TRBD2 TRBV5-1 CASSSGGRGETQYF TGCGCCAGCAGCTCGGGGGGGCGCGGGGAGACCCAGTACTTC
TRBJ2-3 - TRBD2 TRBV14 CASSQDRASGGLDTQYF TGTGCCAGCAGCCAAGATCGGGCTAGCGGGGGTTTAGATACGCAGTATTTT
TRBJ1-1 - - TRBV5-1 CASSFRGGTEAFF TGCGCCAGCAGCTTCCGGGGAGGAACTGAAGCTTTCTTT
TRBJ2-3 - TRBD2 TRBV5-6 CASSLLAGVPPNTDTQYF TGTGCCAGCAGCTTGTTAGCGGGAGTTCCCCCCAACACAGATACGCAGTATTTT
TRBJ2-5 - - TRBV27 CASSLIGDGGKTQYF TGTGCCAGCAGTTTAATTGGGGATGGGGGGAAGACCCAGTACTTC
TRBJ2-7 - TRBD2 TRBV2 CASTSGVPPYEQYF TGTGCCAGCACAAGCGGGGTTCCACCATACGAGCAGTACTTC
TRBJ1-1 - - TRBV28 CASSFSGVTFAFF TGTGCCAGCAGTTTTTCAGGGGTGACGTTCGCTTTCTTT
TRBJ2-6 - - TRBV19 CASSAYHSGANVLTF TGTGCCAGTAGTGCGTACCACTCTGGGGCCAACGTCCTGACTTTC
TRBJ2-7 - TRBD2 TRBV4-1 CASSPGLAGSTIDEQYF TGCGCCAGCAGCCCGGGACTAGCGGGGTCCACCATCGACGAGCAGTACTTC
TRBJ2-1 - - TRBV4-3 CASSQDLLYNNEQFF TGCGCCAGCAGCCAAGATCTTCTCTATAACAATGAGCAGTTCTTC
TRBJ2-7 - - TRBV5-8 CASSLIGEAFYEQYF TGTGCCAGCAGCTTGATCGGGGAAGCGTTTTACGAGCAGTACTTC
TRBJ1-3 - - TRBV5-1 CASSLETGTGNTIYF TGCGCCAGCAGCTTGGAAACAGGGACTGGAAACACCATATATTTT
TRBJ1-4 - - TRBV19 CASSWGRFNEKLFF TGTGCCAGTAGTTGGGGCAGATTTAATGAAAAACTGTTTTTT
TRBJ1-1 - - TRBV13 CASSFGTTGYNAEAFF TGTGCCAGCAGCTTTGGGACAACCGGATATAACGCTGAAGCTTTCTTT
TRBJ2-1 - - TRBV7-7 CASSTDYNAGQFF TGTGCCAGTTCTACTGACTACAATGCGGGGCAGTTCTTC
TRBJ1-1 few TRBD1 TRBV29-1 CSVVRDRNTEAFF TGCAGCGTTGTAAGGGACAGGAACACTGAAGCTTTCTTT
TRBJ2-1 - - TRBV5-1 CASTAGGPSYNEQFF TGCGCCAGCACCGCCGGGGGGCCCTCCTACAATGAGCAGTTCTTC
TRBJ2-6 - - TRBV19 CASSILGPAGGSGANVLTF TGTGCCAGTAGTATATTGGGTCCGGCAGGAGGGTCTGGGGCCAACGTCCTGACTTTC
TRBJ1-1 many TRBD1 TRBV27 CASSLQGDTEAFF TGTGCCAGCAGTTTACAGGGGGATACTGAAGCTTTCTTT
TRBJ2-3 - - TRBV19 CASSILPGLTDTQYF TGTGCCAGTAGTATATTACCGGGGTTAACAGATACGCAGTATTTT
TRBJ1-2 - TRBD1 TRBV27 CASSFLWRGQSSNYGYTF TGTGCCAGCAGTTTCCTGTGGAGGGGGCAGTCATCGAACTATGGCTACACCTTC
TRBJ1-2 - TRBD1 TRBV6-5 CASSYGIQGGLGGYTF TGTGCCAGCAGTTACGGCATACAGGGGGGATTAGGTGGCTACACCTTC
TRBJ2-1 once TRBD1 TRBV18 CASEPGQAKNEQFF TGTGCCAGCGAACCGGGACAGGCCAAAAATGAGCAGTTCTTC
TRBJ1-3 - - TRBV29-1 CSVTGGAGNTIYF TGCAGCGTCACGGGGGGAGCTGGAAACACCATATATTTT
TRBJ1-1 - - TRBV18 CASSPTLSEAFF TGTGCCAGCTCACCAACTTTGTCCGAAGCTTTCTTT
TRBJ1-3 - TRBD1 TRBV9 CASSGGTGASGNTIYF TGTGCCAGCAGCGGGGGGACAGGTGCCTCTGGAAACACCATATATTTT
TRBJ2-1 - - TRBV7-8 CASSLVLGNEQFF TGTGCCAGCAGCTTGGTGCTCGGCAATGAGCAGTTCTTC
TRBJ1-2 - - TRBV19 CASSPLNYGYTF TGTGCCAGTAGCCCACTTAACTATGGCTACACCTTC
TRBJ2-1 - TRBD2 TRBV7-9 CASSPLAGGYNEQFF TGTGCCAGCAGCCCGCTAGCGGGGGGATACAATGAGCAGTTCTTC
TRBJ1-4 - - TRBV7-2 CASSLDSQTNEKLFF TGTGCCAGCAGCTTAGACAGTCAAACTAATGAAAAACTGTTTTTT
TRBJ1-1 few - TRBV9 CASSVRGNTEAFF TGTGCCAGCAGCGTACGGGGGAACACTGAAGCTTTCTTT
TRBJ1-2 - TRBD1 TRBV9 CASSPGDSLEDYGYTF TGTGCCAGCAGCCCAGGGGACAGCCTAGAGGACTATGGCTACACCTTC
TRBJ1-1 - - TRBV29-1 CSVEDPAALHNTEAFF TGCAGCGTTGAAGATCCGGCAGCACTACATAACACTGAAGCTTTCTTT
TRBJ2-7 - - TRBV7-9 CASSASGIPPKQYF TGTGCCAGCAGCGCTAGTGGAATTCCCCCCAAGCAGTACTTC
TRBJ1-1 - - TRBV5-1 CASSLGRDTEAFF TGCGCCAGCAGCTTGGGAAGAGACACTGAAGCTTTCTTT
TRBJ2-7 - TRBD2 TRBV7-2 CASSLLGTSGFYEQYF TGTGCCAGCAGCTTATTAGGGACTAGCGGATTCTACGAGCAGTACTTC
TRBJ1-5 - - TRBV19 CASSINSNSNQPQHF TGTGCCAGTAGTATTAACAGCAATAGCAATCAGCCCCAGCATTTT
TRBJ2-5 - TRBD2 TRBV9 CASSVSGGRTETQYF TGTGCCAGCAGCGTAAGCGGGGGGCGGACAGAGACCCAGTACTTC
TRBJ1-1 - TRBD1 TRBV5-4 CASSLTTGYTEAFF TGTGCCAGCAGCTTGACGACAGGGTACACTGAAGCTTTCTTT